This T cell receptor beta chain was recorded in a study of cytomegalovirus exposure and HLA in healthy donors. PCR primers comprised 60 Vbeta and 13 Jbeta primers. Sequencing was performed with immunoSEQ multiplex PCR; in TCRdb, only in-frame clones are kept and a portion is missing. This sample has about 150,000 clones, with 9.7% found just once. Whole-study findings and limits: Highly shared variants forming one cluster were likely a sequencing artifact.

This clone was detected a few times. The target antigen is unknown. CDR1 is SGHTA, CDR2 FQGTGA, per germline. The ends lost 5 bases at V and 0 bases at J; junction bases unmatched: 1. The CDR3 totals 15 residues. This clonotype was obtained from a man aged 50 to 60 in good health and CMV-seronegative. V usage is TRBV7-3 and J usage is TRBJ2-2; 9 nucleotides line up with TRBD2. The material sequenced was PBMCs. The CDR3 DNA reads as TGTGCCAGCAGCGAGCGGGGGGCGAACACCGGGGAGCTGTTTTTT. Translation gives CASSERGANTGELFF.